One and the same sample provided the 26 T cell receptor beta chains below, sequenced in a study of T cell changes during pregnancy in multiple sclerosis. Profiling relied on immunoSEQ multiplex PCR, and the TCRdb table lists in-frame clones only, not all of them. The sample holds around 40,000 clones, roughly nine tenths seen once. The sample here was CD4+ T cells from peripheral blood mononuclear cells, taken in the first trimester of pregnancy. The receptor set was obtained from a female donor in good health, enrolled as a control in a pregnancy study.

J is TRBJ1-5 and V is TRBV7-9; 7 nucleotides agree with TRBD1. The CDR3 has 13 amino acids. Germline lookup yields CDR1 SEHNR and CDR2 FQNEAQ (reference sequence). The V segment lost 5 bases and the J segment 9 bases; nucleotides outside the gene matches: 7. DNA for the CDR3: TGTGCCAGCAGCGAGACAGGGTCAGGGCCCCAGCATTTT. Protein: CASSETGSGPQHF.

The chain links TRBV7-3 to TRBJ1-6, with 7 bases lining up with TRBD1. Trimming removed 5 bases from V and 8 bases from J; junction bases left unmatched: 6. Germline V gene sequence: CDR1 SGHTA, CDR2 FQGTGA. The CDR3 totals 14 residues. The CDR3 spells CASSTTGKDSPLHF. The CDR3 nucleotides read TGTGCCAGCAGCACGACAGGGAAGGATTCACCCCTCCACTTT.

The J gene is TRBJ2-2, the V gene TRBV5-1, with 7 positions matching TRBD1. The trim removed 0 bases at V and 5 bases at J, leaving 1 base unmatched. The CDR3 extends over 14 amino acids. From germline, CDR1 is SGHRS and CDR2 YFSETQ. CDR3 amino acids: CASSLEGATGELFF. The DNA for the CDR3 is TGCGCCAGCAGCTTGGAGGGGGCGACCGGGGAGCTGTTTTTT.

A single count supports this clone. The rearrangement uses TRBV9 and TRBJ2-7; TRBD2 aligns across 8 bases. The CDR3 contains 16 residues. Germline V gene data show CDR1 as SGDLS and CDR2 as YYNGEE. Trimming took 0 bases from V and 4 from J; bases not matched to a gene: 9. The CDR3 region is CASSVGQRGSDYEQYF. The CDR3 DNA follows: TGTGCCAGCAGCGTAGGCCAGCGGGGGTCGGATTACGAGCAGTACTTC.

The chain carries TRBV5-1 and TRBJ2-1; D ambiguous. The CDR3 runs 12 residues. V was shortened by 0 bases and J by 8 bases, with 6 bases between the two germline ends. Germline CDR1 reads SGHRS; CDR2 reads YFSETQ. The chain's CDR3 is CASSLASYEQFF. The CDR3 DNA reads TGCGCCAGCAGCTTGGCCAGTTATGAGCAGTTCTTC.

This clone was counted only a few times. This rearrangement joins TRBV5-1 to TRBJ2-1; D might be TRBD2 (5 bases). The germline gives CDR1 SGHRS, CDR2 YFSETQ. This CDR3 region has 14 residues. With 8 bases removed from V and 4 bases from J, the gap between germline ends came to 16 bases. The CDR3 sequence is CASRAAETYNEQFF. The CDR3 nucleotides read TGCGCCAGTAGGGCAGCGGAAACATACAATGAGCAGTTCTTC.

V gene TRBV5-1 combines with J gene TRBJ1-5; possibly TRBD1 for D (6 bases). V lost 10 bases and J 4 bases, leaving 18 bases between the germline ends. Per germline, CDR1 SGHRS and CDR2 YFSETQ. The CDR3 runs 14 residues. The CDR3 DNA follows: TGCGCCTCCGCGCCCGAGACAGGAAATCAGCCCCAGCATTTT. It encodes CASAPETGNQPQHF.

V gene TRBV15 combines with J gene TRBJ1-4, with 8 bases fitting TRBD1. Trimming took 3 bases from V and 13 from J; bases not matched to a gene: 4. CDR1 LNHNV and CDR2 YYDKDF come from the germline V gene (reference sequence). The CDR3 spans 12 residues. Here the CDR3 reads CATSSGQGRLFF. In DNA, the CDR3 is TGTGCCACCAGCAGTGGACAGGGAAGACTGTTTTTT.

The chain combines TRBV19 with TRBJ1-1; no firm D call. The length of the CDR3 is 13 residues. CDR1 LNHDA and CDR2 SQIVND come from the germline V gene (reference sequence). Trimming removed 9 bases at V and 1 base at J, with 12 bases between. CDR3 protein: CASQTSGNTEAFF. Written as DNA, the CDR3 is TGTGCCAGCCAAACATCGGGGAACACTGAAGCTTTCTTT.

The CDR3 nucleotides read TGTGCCAGCTCGCCCTACGGACAGGGGAACACCGGGGAGCTGTTTTTT. Its translation: CASSPYGQGNTGELFF. The chain recombines TRBV18 with TRBJ2-2; 8 positions match TRBD1. The germline gives CDR1 KGHSH, CDR2 LQKENI. Unmatched junction bases numbered 7, after V lost 6 bases and J lost 1 base. This CDR3 is 16 amino acids long.

The chain joins TRBV6-5 to TRBJ1-3; D gene uncertain. V was clipped by 7 bases and J by 4 bases, with 11 bases between them. The CDR3 has 13 residues. CDR1 and CDR2 (germline): MNHEY, SVGAGI. CDR3 region: CASTPRQGNTIYF. CDR3 sequence (DNA): TGTGCCAGCACCCCCAGGCAGGGAAACACCATATATTTT.

V is TRBV6-1 and J is TRBJ1-3; the D is unclear. The germline V gene has CDR1 MNHNS and CDR2 SASEGT. The V end lost 7 bases, the J end lost 8 bases, and 12 bases lay between the germline ends. This CDR3 spans 12 amino acids. The CDR3 DNA reads as TGTGCCAGCACCCGAGGAATCGACACCATATATTTT. This sequence encodes CASTRGIDTIYF.

The chain carries TRBV4-2 and TRBJ2-3; 8 nucleotides align to TRBD2. CDR3 size: 15 residues. In germline, CDR1 is LGHNA, CDR2 YNFKEQ. Trimming took 4 bases from V and 4 from J; bases not matched to a gene: 7. The CDR3 spells CASSRTSGLSDTQYF. DNA of the CDR3: TGTGCCAGCAGCCGCACTAGCGGCTTATCAGATACGCAGTATTTT.

This rearrangement joins TRBV7-2 to TRBJ2-2; TRBD1 might be the D (5 bases). Deletions cut 1 base from V and 0 bases from J, with 9 bases between. Germline V CDR1 and CDR2: SGHTA, FQGNSA. This CDR3 has 16 amino acids. CDR3 loop: CASSLVRTSNTGELFF. The CDR3 DNA is TGTGCCAGCAGCTTAGTAAGGACATCGAACACCGGGGAGCTGTTTTTT.

The chain has TRBV7-2 and TRBJ1-6; unclear D gene. Germline V gives CDR1 SGHTA, CDR2 FQGNSA. Trimming left V 1 base short and J 8 bases short, with 15 bases between. The CDR3 length is 16 residues. The CDR3 DNA reads as TGTGCCAGCAGCTTAGTCGCATCGGAGATCTATTCACCCCTCCACTTT. Encoded protein: CASSLVASEIYSPLHF.

This clone occurred once. The chain has TRBV5-5 and TRBJ1-2, with a weak D call TRBD1 (6 bases). CDR1 is SGHKS and CDR2 is YYEKEE in the germline V gene (reference sequence). CDR3 length: 14 amino acids. The V end was cut by 4 bases, the J end by 3 bases, with 13 bases between. The CDR3 spells CASSLVTGHYGYTF. DNA of the CDR3: TGTGCCAGCAGCCTCGTGACAGGACACTATGGCTACACCTTC.

V is TRBV7-9 and J is TRBJ2-3; 8 positions agree with TRBD2. The junction had 10 bases not matched to a gene; V was cut back by 3 bases and J by 2 bases. CDR3 size: 17 residues. Germline loops: CDR1 SEHNR, CDR2 FQNEAQ (reference sequence). CDR3 protein: CASSFDRGGAVTDTQYF. CDR3 DNA sequence: TGTGCCAGCAGCTTCGACCGGGGGGGGGCGGTCACAGATACGCAGTATTTT.

The chain recombines TRBV6-6 with TRBJ1-2; TRBD1 agrees at 8 bases. J was trimmed by 1 base and V by 6 bases; bases with no gene match: 7. Germline V CDR1 and CDR2: MNHNY, SVGAGI (reference sequence). The length of the CDR3 is 15 residues. The CDR3 DNA is TGTGCCAGCAGGAAAGGGACAGGAGATAACTATGGCTACACCTTC. As protein: CASRKGTGDNYGYTF.

The rearrangement links TRBV5-1 to TRBJ2-2, with D possibly TRBD2 on 5 matching bases. Germline CDR1 is SGHRS and CDR2 is YFSETQ. Deletions cut 5 bases from V and 5 bases from J, with 10 bases between. The CDR3 contains 13 residues. In DNA, the CDR3 is TGCGCCAGCAGTAGGGAGAGAACCGGGGAGCTGTTTTTT. It codes for CASSRERTGELFF. Filled out from reference TRBV5-1 and TRBJ2-2, the complete variable domain reads KAGVTQTPRYLIKTRGQQVTLSCSPISGHRSVSWYQQTPGQGLQFLFEYFSETQRNKGNFPGRFSGRQFSNSRSEMNVSTLELGDSALYLCASSRERTGELFFGEGSRLTVL.

The chain uses TRBV29-1 and TRBJ1-2; D might be TRBD1 (5 bases). Germline CDR1 reads SQVTM; CDR2 reads ANQGSEA. The V end was cut by 5 bases, the J end by 3 bases, with 13 bases between. There are 13 residues in the CDR3. CDR3 sequence (DNA): TGCAGCGTTCAGACAGCCTCCGACTATGGCTACACCTTC. Translated: CSVQTASDYGYTF. Full variable domain (outside the CDR3, taken from reference TRBV29-1 and TRBJ1-2): SAVISQKPSRDICQRGTSLTIQCQVDSQVTMMFWYRQQPGQSLTLIATANQGSEATYESGFVIDKFPISRPNLTFSTLTVSNMSPEDSSIYLCSVQTASDYGYTFGSGTRLTVV.

V usage is TRBV7-2 and J usage is TRBJ2-7; a weak D match, TRBD1 (5 bases). V was trimmed by 1 base and J by 6 bases, leaving 16 bases between them. CDR1 and CDR2 from the germline V gene are SGHTA and FQGNSA. This CDR3 has 15 amino acids. The CDR3 DNA reads TGTGCCAGCAGCTTAGGGATAGGTGGGGCGGCCGAGCAGTACTTC. Protein product: CASSLGIGGAAEQYF. The whole variable domain, filled in from reference TRBV7-2 and TRBJ2-7, reads GAGVSQSPSNKVTEKGKDVELRCDPISGHTALYWYRQSLGQGLEFLIYFQGNSAPDKSGLPSDRFSAERTGGSVSTLTIQRTQQEDSAVYLCASSLGIGGAAEQYFGPGTRLTVT.

The chain links TRBV2 to TRBJ2-5; TRBD1 might be the D (6 bases). Germline V gene data show CDR1 as SNHLY and CDR2 as FYNNEI. The V end was cut by 5 bases, the J end by 5 bases, with 12 bases between. The CDR3 spans 13 residues. The CDR3 DNA reads TGTGCCAGCAGTCCAGGGGACCGGGAGACCCAGTACTTC. This gives the protein CASSPGDRETQYF. The whole variable domain, remainder taken from reference TRBV2 and TRBJ2-5, is EPEVTQTPSHQVTQMGQEVILRCVPISNHLYFYWYRQILGQKVEFLVSFYNNEISEKSEIFDDQFSVERPDGSNFTLKIRSTKLEDSAMYFCASSPGDRETQYFGPGTRLLVL.

The count of this clone is one. Here the CDR3 DNA reads TGCGCCAGCAGCCAAGAAGGGGACACTGAAGCTTTCTTT. Translating it yields CASSQEGDTEAFF. The chain employs TRBV4-1 and TRBJ1-1; possible D gene TRBD1, 5 bases. Germline V gene sequence: CDR1 MGHRA, CDR2 YSYEKL. Deletions cut 0 bases from V and 3 bases from J, with 5 bases between. This CDR3 has 13 residues.

This chain connects TRBV7-8 to TRBJ1-1; D is uncertain. CDR1 SGHVS and CDR2 FQNEAQ come from the germline V gene. This CDR3 comprises 15 residues. V lost 5 bases to trimming and J lost 1 base, with 14 bases between them. CDR3 bases: TGTGCCAGCAGCCCCCGGTACGCGGAGAACACTGAAGCTTTCTTT. Its protein product is CASSPRYAENTEAFF.

This clone was recorded once. The chain combines TRBV4-3 with TRBJ1-6, with 7 bases lining up with TRBD1. Germline V gene lookup returns CDR1 LGHNA and CDR2 YSLEER. V was pared by 0 bases and J by 13 bases, with 9 bases of the junction left unmatched. The CDR3 is 15 residues long. CDR3 loop: CASSQDRGPRFPLHF. The CDR3 DNA reads TGCGCCAGCAGCCAAGATAGGGGGCCCCGATTCCCCCTCCACTTT.

The genes are TRBV18 and TRBJ2-3; D possibly corresponds to TRBD2 (6 bases). The CDR3 has 16 residues. V was trimmed by 4 bases and J by 0 bases, leaving 14 bases between them. Germline V lookup: CDR1 KGHSH, CDR2 LQKENI. CDR3: CASSRLTGTSTDTQYF. The CDR3 DNA follows: TGTGCCAGCTCACGACTTACCGGGACTAGCACAGATACGCAGTATTTT.